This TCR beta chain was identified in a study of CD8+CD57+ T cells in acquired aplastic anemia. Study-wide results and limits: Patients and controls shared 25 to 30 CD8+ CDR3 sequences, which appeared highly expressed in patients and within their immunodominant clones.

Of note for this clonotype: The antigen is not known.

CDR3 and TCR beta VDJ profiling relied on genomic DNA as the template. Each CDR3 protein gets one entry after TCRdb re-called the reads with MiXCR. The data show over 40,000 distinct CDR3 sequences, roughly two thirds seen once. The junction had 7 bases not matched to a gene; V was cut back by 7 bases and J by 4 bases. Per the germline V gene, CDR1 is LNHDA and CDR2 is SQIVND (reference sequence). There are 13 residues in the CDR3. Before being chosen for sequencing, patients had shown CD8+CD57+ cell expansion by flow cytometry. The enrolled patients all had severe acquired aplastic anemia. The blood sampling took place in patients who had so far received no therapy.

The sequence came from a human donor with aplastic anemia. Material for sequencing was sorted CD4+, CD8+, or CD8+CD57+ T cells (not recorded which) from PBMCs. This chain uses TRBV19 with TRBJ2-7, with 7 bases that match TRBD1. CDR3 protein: CASTGTDLYEQYF. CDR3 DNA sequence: TGTGCCAGTACCGGGACAGACTTGTACGAGCAGTACTTC.